This T cell receptor (beta chain) was sequenced in a study of tumor-infiltrating lymphocytes in primary liver carcinoma. In the study overall: Samples produced roughly 3.65 to 7.5 million productive TCRbeta reads, comparable across tissue types. Study results and limitations: The overlap of tumor-adjacent and tumor-blood pairs was smaller than that of tumor region pairs. Tumors and blood were compared for top-250-clone fraction, and tumors had the significantly higher value (p = 0.039).

Co-extracted RNA and DNA came from approximately 20-30 mg of unsorted bulk tissue. The template, roughly 550 ng total RNA, yielded TCR beta cDNA made with a constant-region primer. Three nested multiplex PCR rounds, a slightly modified ARM-PCR method, built the TCR beta libraries. A C-beta reverse primer was combined with TRBV1-TRBV30 forward primers in the first two PCR rounds, and each round had approximately 10 cycles. One entry per CDR3 protein, called by TCRdb with MiXCR from the multiplex PCR reads. The data show about 48,000 distinct CDR3 sequences, around three quarters seen once. A remark on this clonotype: Its matching antigen is unknown. A much larger clone lies a single base off, so this may be a read error.

The CDR3 contains 16 residues. Germline V lookup: CDR1 SGHRS, CDR2 YFSETQ. This TCR was sampled from a man aged 35 to 55 with primary liver carcinoma and hepatitis B virus infection. Specimen: liver tumor tissue from sampling region 3. The subset here: tumor region T3, left-lateral pole. The V call is TRBV5-1, the J call TRBJ2-5, with D perhaps being TRBD1 or TRBD2 (6 bases each). The CDR3 nucleotides read TGCGCCTGCAGGCCTGAGGGGGGCTCTCCGTCGGAGACCCAGTACTTC. Its protein product is CACRPEGGSPSETQYF.